These 4 T cell receptor beta chains share one sample of origin, sequenced in a study of blood T cell repertoires in COVID-19. Sequencing was performed with immunoSEQ multiplex PCR; in TCRdb, only in-frame clones are kept and a portion is missing. The sample records 160,000 or so clones, roughly four fifths being singletons. The sample consisted of peripheral blood. The receptors here all came from a man aged 60 to 75 with active or convalescent COVID-19.

The V and J genes are TRBV3-1 (or the pseudogene TRBV3-2) and TRBJ1-2, with D unresolved. Per germline, CDR1 LGHDT and CDR2 YNNKEL (reference sequence). The CDR3 runs to 14 residues. V gave up 4 bases and J gave up 4 bases, with 13 bases separating them. The CDR3 loop reads CASSPPAAIYGYTF. CDR3 coding DNA: TGTGCCAGCAGCCCCCCCGCGGCCATCTATGGCTACACCTTC.

The genes are TRBV7-9 and TRBJ2-1; possibly TRBD1 for D (5 bases). The V end was cut by 0 bases, the J end by 6 bases, with 15 bases between. The germline CDR1 and CDR2 sequences are SEHNR and FQNEAQ (reference sequence). The CDR3 spans 16 residues. CDR3 protein: CASSLAAAGSGNEQFF. The CDR3 DNA reads as TGTGCCAGCAGCTTAGCGGCGGCAGGGTCTGGCAATGAGCAGTTCTTC.

This chain connects TRBV24-1 to TRBJ2-2; 9 bases align to TRBD1. Losses at the gene ends were 4 bases for V and 7 bases for J; bases not matched to a gene: 6. CDR1 and CDR2 (germline): KGHDR, SFDVKD. The CDR3 loop spans 15 amino acids. CDR3 loop: CATSEPGTGLGELFF. CDR3 in DNA: TGTGCCACCAGTGAGCCAGGGACAGGGCTCGGGGAGCTGTTTTTT.

This clone showed up just a few times. The gene calls are TRBV18 and TRBJ1-3, with a tentative D call TRBD1 (5 bases). CDR3 length: 15 amino acids. Trimming removed 3 bases at V and 2 bases at J, with 11 bases between. Germline-derived CDR1 and CDR2 are KGHSH and LQKENI. The CDR3 reads CASSPTAGPGNTIYF. CDR3 nucleotides: TGTGCCAGCTCACCCACGGCAGGGCCTGGAAACACCATATATTTT.